This entry features one TCR beta chain sequence. Profiled with immunoSEQ multiplex PCR; TCRdb holds only in-frame clones, not every one. The sample lists approximately 240,000 clones; approximately 87% were seen once. These data come from a study of Ad26.COV2.S vaccination and SARS-CoV-2 variants. The overall study: Donor got 5x10^10 or 1x10^11 viral particles of Ad26.COV2.S.

Germline lookup yields CDR1 MNHEY and CDR2 SVGEGT. The CDR3 contains 15 residues. Trimming took off 3 bases at V and 0 bases at J, with 10 bases between the two ends. Sample treatment: 19 received Ad26.COV2.S at low or high dose, single or two shots; several received placebo; per-sample allocation not given. Specimen acquisition occurred on day 63 following the initial vaccine or placebo injection. Here the sequenced sample was peripheral blood, taken in a trial of Ad26.COV2.S vaccine versus placebo. The TCR sequence derives from a person aged 18-65 years who received the Ad26.COV2.S COVID-19 vaccine or a placebo. The chain carries TRBV6-2 or TRBV6-3 and TRBJ2-3; D call uncertain. Here the CDR3 reads CASSYHSPSTDTQYF. For the CDR3, the DNA is TGTGCCAGCAGTTATCACTCGCCGAGCACAGATACGCAGTATTTT.